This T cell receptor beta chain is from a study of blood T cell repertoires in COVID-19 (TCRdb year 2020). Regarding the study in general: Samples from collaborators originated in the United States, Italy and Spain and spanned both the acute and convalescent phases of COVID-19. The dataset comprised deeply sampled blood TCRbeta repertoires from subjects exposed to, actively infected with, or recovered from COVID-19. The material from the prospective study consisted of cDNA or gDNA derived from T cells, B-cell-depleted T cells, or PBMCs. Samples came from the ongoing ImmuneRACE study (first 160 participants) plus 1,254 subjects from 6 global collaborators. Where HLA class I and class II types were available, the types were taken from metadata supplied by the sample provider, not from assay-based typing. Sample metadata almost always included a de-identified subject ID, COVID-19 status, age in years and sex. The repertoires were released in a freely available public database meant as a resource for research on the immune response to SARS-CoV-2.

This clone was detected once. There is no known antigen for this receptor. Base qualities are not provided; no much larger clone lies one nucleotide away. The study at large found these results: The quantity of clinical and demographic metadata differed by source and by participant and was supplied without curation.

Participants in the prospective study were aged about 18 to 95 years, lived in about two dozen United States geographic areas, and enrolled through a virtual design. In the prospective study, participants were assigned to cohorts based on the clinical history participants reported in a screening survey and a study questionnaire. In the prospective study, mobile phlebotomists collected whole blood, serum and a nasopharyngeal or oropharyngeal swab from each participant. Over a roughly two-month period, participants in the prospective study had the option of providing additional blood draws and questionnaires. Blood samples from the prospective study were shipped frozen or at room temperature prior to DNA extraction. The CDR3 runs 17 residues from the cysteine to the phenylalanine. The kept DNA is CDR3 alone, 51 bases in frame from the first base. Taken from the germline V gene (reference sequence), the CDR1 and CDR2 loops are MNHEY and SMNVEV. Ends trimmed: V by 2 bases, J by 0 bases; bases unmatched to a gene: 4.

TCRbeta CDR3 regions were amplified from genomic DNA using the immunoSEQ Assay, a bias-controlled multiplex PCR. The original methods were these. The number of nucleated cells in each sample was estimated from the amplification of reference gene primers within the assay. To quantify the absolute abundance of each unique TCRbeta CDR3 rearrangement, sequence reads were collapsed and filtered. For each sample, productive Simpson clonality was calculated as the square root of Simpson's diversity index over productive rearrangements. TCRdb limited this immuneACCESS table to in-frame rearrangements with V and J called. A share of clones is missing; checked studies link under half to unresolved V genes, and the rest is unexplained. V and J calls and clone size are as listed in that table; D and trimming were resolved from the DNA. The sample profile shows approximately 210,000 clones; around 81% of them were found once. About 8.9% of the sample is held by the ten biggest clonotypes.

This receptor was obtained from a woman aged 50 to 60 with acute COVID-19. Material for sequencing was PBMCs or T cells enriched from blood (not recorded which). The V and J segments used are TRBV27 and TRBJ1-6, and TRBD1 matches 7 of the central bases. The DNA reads TGTGCCAGCAGTTTAGTGGACAGGAGCTCCTATAATTCACCCCTCCACTTT. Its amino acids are CASSLVDRSSYNSPLHF.